This TCR beta chain comes out of a study of cytomegalovirus exposure and HLA in healthy donors. J gave up 11 bases and V 6 bases, and 15 bases lay outside the gene matches. Germline V gene sequence: CDR1 MNHNS, CDR2 SASEGT. The CDR3 runs 14 residues. A single count supports this clone. Its specificity is unknown. Study findings and constraints: Immune exposure information available was restricted to CMV serostatus. The authors reported that TCR beta sequences could predict HLA-A and HLA-B alleles. These predictions were accurate for most subjects in the first cohort. Accounts indicate the classifier identified cytomegalovirus status with strong specificity and sensitivity. Researchers reported in a later analysis that a missense DCLRE1C variant was tied to TCR beta V- and J-gene trimming.

The PCR used 60 Vbeta and 13 Jbeta primers. TCRdb keeps only in-frame clones here, not all; method: immunoSEQ multiplex PCR. The repertoire includes more than 130,000 clones, 55% to 80% of them detected once, and approximately 15% sits in the top ten. The chain has TRBV6-1 and TRBJ1-1, with TRBD1 identical over 7 bases. The sequence came from a human donor in good health. Input material: PBMCs. The DNA of the CDR3 is TGTGCCAGCAGAGAACAGGGGAGGGAGGTAGGGGCTTTCTTT. Amino acids: CASREQGREVGAFF.